The 15 T cell receptor beta chains below all came from one sample that was sequenced in a study of long-term antiretroviral therapy in people with HIV. An immunoSEQ assay, version v3.0, was performed at survey level. Profiled with immunoSEQ multiplex PCR; TCRdb holds only in-frame clones, not every one. The data contain approximately 15,000 clones, about 91% of them singletons. This specimen consisted of unsorted PBMCs, obtained 0.3 years after starting antiretroviral therapy. The receptors were gathered from a man aged 55 to 70 with HIV.

The CDR3 sequence is CASSVAPLSRQYF. The CDR3, as DNA: TGTGCCAGCAGCGTAGCCCCCCTGTCTAGGCAGTACTTC. V and J are TRBV9 and TRBJ2-7; no clear D. Trimming took off 0 bases at V and 9 bases at J, with 13 bases between the two ends. CDR1 and CDR2 from the germline V gene are SGDLS and YYNGEE. The CDR3 is 13 amino acids.

The DNA of the CDR3 is TGTGCCAGCAGCGTGATGGGACAGACTAACTATGGCTACACCTTC. It specifies CASSVMGQTNYGYTF. The rearrangement links TRBV9 to TRBJ1-2; 7 bases align to TRBD1. The germline V gene encodes CDR1 SGDLS and CDR2 YYNGEE. After removal of 2 bases from V and 0 bases from J, the junction contained 4 bases not matched to a gene. The length of the CDR3 is 15 residues. Full variable domain (rest looked up from reference TRBV9 and TRBJ1-2): DSGVTQTPKHLITATGQRVTLRCSPRSGDLSVYWYQQSLDQGLQFLIQYYNGEERAKGNILERFSAQQFPDLHSELNLSSLELGDSALYFCASSVMGQTNYGYTFGSGTRLTVV.

The V and J genes are TRBV7-9 and TRBJ1-4; D possibly corresponds to TRBD1 (5 bases). Deletions cut 5 bases from V and 4 bases from J, with 11 bases between. The germline V gene has CDR1 SEHNR and CDR2 FQNEAQ (reference sequence). The CDR3 extends over 14 amino acids. CDR3 region: CASSRGGRNEKLFF. The CDR3 DNA is TGTGCCAGCAGCCGCGGGGGACGTAATGAAAAACTGTTTTTT. The full variable domain, its missing parts supplied by reference TRBV7-9 and TRBJ1-4, is DTGVSQNPRHKITKRGQNVTFRCDPISEHNRLYWYRQTLGQGPEFLTYFQNEAQLEKSRLLSDRFSAERPKGSFSTLEIQRTEQGDSAMYLCASSRGGRNEKLFFGSGTQLSVL.

This sequence joins TRBV6-6 and TRBJ1-1, with D maybe TRBD1 (5 bases). Germline CDR1 MNHNY, CDR2 SVGAGI (reference sequence). Trimming removed 8 bases from V and 1 base from J, with 14 bases in between. This CDR3 has 14 amino acids. CDR3 sequence (DNA): TGTGCCAGCTCCGGAGGACATGGGAACACTGAAGCTTTCTTT. Residues: CASSGGHGNTEAFF.

The rearrangement joins TRBV11-2 to TRBJ1-1, with TRBD1 matching over 7 bases. Trimming removed 5 bases from V and 3 bases from J; junction bases left unmatched: 6. Germline CDR1 reads SGHAT; CDR2 reads FQNNGV. This CDR3 contains 14 residues. CDR3 protein: CASSERQGYTEAFF. CDR3 DNA sequence: TGTGCCAGCAGCGAGAGACAGGGATACACTGAAGCTTTCTTT.

The genes are TRBV6-1 and TRBJ2-7; no reliable D call. The CDR3 has 15 amino acids. The germline V gene has CDR1 MNHNS and CDR2 SASEGT. V lost 3 bases and J 0 bases, leaving 12 bases between the germline ends. The CDR3 region is CASSDIRIYSYEQYF. CDR3 in DNA: TGTGCCAGCAGTGACATAAGGATCTACTCCTACGAGCAGTACTTC.

This clone was seen only once. The chain couples TRBV6-5 to TRBJ1-2; no clear D gene. V dropped 3 bases and J dropped 5 bases, with 10 bases sitting between them. This CDR3 region has 13 residues. Germline V lookup: CDR1 MNHEY, CDR2 SVGAGI. The DNA of the CDR3 is TGTGCCAGCAGTTATTTAGATTCGTATGGCTACACCTTC. Translation gives CASSYLDSYGYTF.

The DNA for the CDR3 is TGTGCCAGCAGAGAAGCTCCATACTCTGGGGCCAACGTCCTGACTTTC. This translates into CASREAPYSGANVLTF. The chain links TRBV25-1 to TRBJ2-6; D is uncertain. The germline V and J ends were trimmed by 6 bases and 0 bases, with 12 bases remaining between them. There are 16 residues in the CDR3. CDR1 and CDR2 (germline): MGHDK, SYGVNS.

The chain links TRBV4-1 to TRBJ2-7, with D possibly being TRBD1 or TRBD2 (5 bases each). This CDR3 contains 17 residues. V lost 0 bases, J lost 6 bases, and 21 bases lay in between. Germline lookup yields CDR1 MGHRA and CDR2 YSYEKL. In nucleotides, the CDR3 is TGCGCCAGCAGCCAAGACCCTTGGTCGGGGCGAGGTACCGAGCAGTACTTC. Translated, it gives CASSQDPWSGRGTEQYF.

The chain recombines TRBV6-5 with TRBJ1-2; possibly TRBD1 for D (6 bases). CDR3 length equals 13 residues. V lost 7 bases and J lost 6, with 15 bases in between. CDR1 and CDR2 from the germline V gene are MNHEY and SVGAGI. The CDR3 is CASTPSQGNGYTF. Written as DNA, the CDR3 is TGTGCCAGCACCCCCAGCCAGGGGAATGGCTACACCTTC.

The chain combines TRBV9 with TRBJ1-2; D is unresolved. Germline values: CDR1 SGDLS, CDR2 YYNGEE. Trimming took 0 bases from V and 1 from J, leaving 7 bases between them. The CDR3 sequence is 14 residues long. CDR3 bases: TGTGCCAGCAGCGTAGGCCGGGGTAACTATGGCTACACCTTC. It yields the protein CASSVGRGNYGYTF.

The chain combines TRBV7-9 with TRBJ2-1, with D perhaps matching TRBD1 or TRBD2 (5 bases each). This CDR3 has 12 residues. Germline loops: CDR1 SEHNR, CDR2 FQNEAQ (reference sequence). With 1 base removed from V and 10 bases from J, the gap between germline ends came to 8 bases. Here the CDR3 DNA reads TGTGCCAGCAGCTTAGTATGGGGGGAGCAGTTCTTC. It codes for CASSLVWGEQFF.

This clone was detected only a few times. This chain joins TRBV7-8 and TRBJ1-3, with D perhaps TRBD1 (5 bases). Trimming stripped 5 bases from V and 1 base from J, with 12 bases between. The CDR3 is 15 amino acids. Germline-derived CDR1 and CDR2 are SGHVS and FQNEAQ. CDR3 in DNA: TGTGCCAGCAGCCTTTCCGGGACGTCTGGAAACACCATATATTTT. This translates into CASSLSGTSGNTIYF.

V and J are TRBV25-1 and TRBJ1-5; TRBD1 matches 7 bases. Germline V gives CDR1 MGHDK, CDR2 SYGVNS. The CDR3 runs 16 residues. The trim removed 4 bases at V and 1 base at J, leaving 7 bases unmatched. CDR3 sequence (DNA): TGTGCCAGCAGTGGACGGACAGGTTCGAGCAATCAGCCCCAGCATTTT. It yields the protein CASSGRTGSSNQPQHF.

The chain joins TRBV7-3 to TRBJ2-3; TRBD1 is a possible D gene (7 bases). V dropped 2 bases and J dropped 10 bases, with 13 bases sitting between them. The CDR3 consists of 13 residues. Looked up from germline, CDR1 is SGHTA and CDR2 is FQGTGA. CDR3 nucleotides: TGTGCCAGCAGCTTACTAGGGGGGACAGCGCAGTATTTT. This encodes CASSLLGGTAQYF.